The entry that follows covers one T cell receptor beta chain sequence. The antigen is undetermined. These data come from a study of cytomegalovirus exposure and HLA in healthy donors. Broader study findings: Information on immune exposure was restricted to one variable (CMV serostatus).

Germline V CDR1 and CDR2: SGHNT, YENEEA. V lost 3 bases to trimming and J lost 5 bases; unmatched junction nucleotides: 3. The CDR3 covers 13 residues. PCR amplification relied on 60 Vbeta primers (plus 13 Jbeta primers). Assay used: immunoSEQ multiplex PCR; TCRdb lists only in-frame clones, some missing. The sample includes around 110,000 clones, around 70% of them seen just once. Sequencing used PBMCs. This TCR derives from a woman younger than 35 in good health and CMV-seronegative. V and J are TRBV11-3 and TRBJ2-7, with 8 bases identical to TRBD1. The CDR3 coding sequence is TGTGCCAGCAGCTTCGTACAGGGGGACGAGCAGTACTTC. Residues: CASSFVQGDEQYF.